This T cell receptor (beta chain) was sequenced in a study of blood T cell repertoires in COVID-19. The CDR3 is made up of 18 amino acids. V shed 5 bases and J 2 bases; nucleotides not matched to a gene: 11. The germline CDR1 and CDR2 sequences are LNHNV and YYDKDF (reference sequence). The data were produced by immunoSEQ multiplex PCR, yet TCRdb's version contains in-frame clones alone and is incomplete. The data contain under 250,000 clones, roughly 85% of them singletons. This clonotype was sampled from a woman in her forties or fifties with acute COVID-19. The chain combines TRBV15 with TRBJ1-5, with 11 bases identical to TRBD1. The sequenced sample consisted of PBMCs or T cells enriched from blood (not recorded which). CDR3: CATSFGQGAGLGNQPQHF. The CDR3 DNA sequence: TGTGCCACCAGCTTCGGACAGGGGGCTGGTTTAGGCAATCAGCCCCAGCATTTT.